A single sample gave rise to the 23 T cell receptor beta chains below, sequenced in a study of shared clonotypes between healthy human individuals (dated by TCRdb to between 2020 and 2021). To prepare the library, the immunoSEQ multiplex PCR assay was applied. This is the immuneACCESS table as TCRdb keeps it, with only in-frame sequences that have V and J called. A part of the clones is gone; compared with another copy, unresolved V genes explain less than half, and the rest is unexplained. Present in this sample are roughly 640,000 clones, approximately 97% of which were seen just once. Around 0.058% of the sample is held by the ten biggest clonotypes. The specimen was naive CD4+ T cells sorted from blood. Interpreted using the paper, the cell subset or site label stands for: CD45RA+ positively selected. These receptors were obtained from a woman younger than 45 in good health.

CDR3 in amino acids: CASSGSAGTDTQYF. CDR3 coding DNA: TGCGCCAGCAGCGGTTCCGCTGGCACAGATACGCAGTATTTT. The chain joins TRBV5-1 to TRBJ2-3; D uncertain. V gave up 4 bases and J gave up 1 base, with 10 bases separating them. The germline V gene encodes CDR1 SGHRS and CDR2 YFSETQ. This CDR3 is 14 amino acids long.

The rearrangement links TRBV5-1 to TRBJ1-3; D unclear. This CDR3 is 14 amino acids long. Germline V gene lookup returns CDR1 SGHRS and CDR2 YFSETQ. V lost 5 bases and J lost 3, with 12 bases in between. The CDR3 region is CASSYETDGNTIYF. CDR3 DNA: TGCGCCAGCAGTTACGAGACGGATGGAAACACCATATATTTT.

The CDR3 DNA follows: TGTGCCAGCAGCTTAGTAAGGCGGCAGTCACACTACGAGCAGTACTTC. This codes for CASSLVRRQSHYEQYF. The rearrangement joins TRBV5-8 to TRBJ2-7; D is ambiguous. The CDR3 totals 16 residues. Trimming pared 2 bases from V and 3 bases from J, leaving 18 bases between. Germline CDR1 reads SGHTS; CDR2 reads YDEGEE. Based on the CDR3 plus reference TRBV5-8 and TRBJ2-7, the full variable domain is EAGVTQSPTHLIKTRGQQATLRCSPISGHTSVYWYQQALGLGLQFLLWYDEGEERNRGNFPPRFSGRQFPNYSSELNVNALELEDSALYLCASSLVRRQSHYEQYFGPGTRLTVT.

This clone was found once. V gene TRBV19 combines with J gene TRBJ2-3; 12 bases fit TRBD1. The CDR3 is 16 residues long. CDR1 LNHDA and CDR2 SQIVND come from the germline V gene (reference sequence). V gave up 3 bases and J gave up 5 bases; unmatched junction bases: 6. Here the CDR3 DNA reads TGTGCCAGTAGTATTAAGGGACAGGGGGCCGGAGATACGCAGTATTTT. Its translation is CASSIKGQGAGDTQYF.

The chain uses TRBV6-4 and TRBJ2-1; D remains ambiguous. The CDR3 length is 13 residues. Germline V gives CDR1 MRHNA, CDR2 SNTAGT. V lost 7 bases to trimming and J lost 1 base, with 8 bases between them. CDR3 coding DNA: TGTGCCAGCACTCGGGTTTCCTACAATGAGCAGTTCTTC. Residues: CASTRVSYNEQFF.

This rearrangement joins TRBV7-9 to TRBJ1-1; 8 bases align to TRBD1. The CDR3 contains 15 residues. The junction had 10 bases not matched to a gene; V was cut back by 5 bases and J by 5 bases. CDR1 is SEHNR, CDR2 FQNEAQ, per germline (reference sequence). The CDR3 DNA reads TGTGCCAGCAGCGAGGGTTCAGGGGGCGGAACTGAAGCTTTCTTT. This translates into CASSEGSGGGTEAFF.

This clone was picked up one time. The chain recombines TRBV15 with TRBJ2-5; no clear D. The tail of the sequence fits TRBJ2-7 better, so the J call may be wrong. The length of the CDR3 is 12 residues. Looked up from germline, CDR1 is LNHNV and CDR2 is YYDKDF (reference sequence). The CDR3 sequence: CATSREWDEQYF. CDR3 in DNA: TGTGCCACCAGCAGAGAATGGGACGAGCAGTACTTC.

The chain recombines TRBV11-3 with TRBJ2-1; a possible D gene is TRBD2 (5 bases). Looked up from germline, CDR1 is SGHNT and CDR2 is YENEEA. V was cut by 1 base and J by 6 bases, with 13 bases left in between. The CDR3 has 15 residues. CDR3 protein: CASSLAFSSGNEQFF. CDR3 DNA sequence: TGTGCCAGCAGCTTAGCCTTTTCCAGCGGCAATGAGCAGTTCTTC.

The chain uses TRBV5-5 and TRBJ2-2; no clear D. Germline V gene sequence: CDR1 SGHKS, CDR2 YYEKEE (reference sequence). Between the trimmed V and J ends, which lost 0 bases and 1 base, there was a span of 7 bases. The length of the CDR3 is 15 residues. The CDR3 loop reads CASSLGGKNTGELFF. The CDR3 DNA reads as TGTGCCAGCAGCTTGGGGGGTAAGAACACCGGGGAGCTGTTTTTT.

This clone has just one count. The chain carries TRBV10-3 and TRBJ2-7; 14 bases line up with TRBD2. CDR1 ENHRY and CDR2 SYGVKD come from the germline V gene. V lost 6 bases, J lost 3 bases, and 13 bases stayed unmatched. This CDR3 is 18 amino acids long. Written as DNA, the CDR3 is TGTGCCATCAGAGCGGGACTAGCGGGAGCAACCGGTGTCTACGAGCAGTACTTC. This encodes CAIRAGLAGATGVYEQYF.

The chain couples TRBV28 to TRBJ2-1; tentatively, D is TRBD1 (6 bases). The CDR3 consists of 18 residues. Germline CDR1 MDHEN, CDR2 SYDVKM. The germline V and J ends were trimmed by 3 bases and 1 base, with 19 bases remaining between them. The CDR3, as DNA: TGTGCCAGCAGTTTCCCGGACCGGGACATCAGATCCTACAATGAGCAGTTCTTC. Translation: CASSFPDRDIRSYNEQFF.

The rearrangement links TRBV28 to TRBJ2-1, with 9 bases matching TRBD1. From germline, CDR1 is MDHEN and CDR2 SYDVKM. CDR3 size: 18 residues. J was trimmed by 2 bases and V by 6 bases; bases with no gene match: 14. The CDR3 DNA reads TGTGCCAGCAGGAGGACAGGGGTGCGTAGCGGGCCCTACAATGAGCAGTTCTTC. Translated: CASRRTGVRSGPYNEQFF.

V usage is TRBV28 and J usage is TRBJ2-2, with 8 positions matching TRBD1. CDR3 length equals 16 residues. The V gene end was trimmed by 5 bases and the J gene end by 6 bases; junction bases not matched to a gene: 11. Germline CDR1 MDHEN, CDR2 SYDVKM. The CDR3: CASSPSGQVFPGELFF. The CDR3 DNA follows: TGTGCCAGCAGTCCGTCGGGACAGGTCTTCCCCGGGGAGCTGTTTTTT.

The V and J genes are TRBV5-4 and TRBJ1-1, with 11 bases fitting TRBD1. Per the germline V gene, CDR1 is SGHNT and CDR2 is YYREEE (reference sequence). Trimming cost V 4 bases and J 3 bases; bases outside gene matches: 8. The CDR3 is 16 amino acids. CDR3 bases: TGTGCCAGCAGCCCGGGACAGGGGGGTCTGTACACTGAAGCTTTCTTT. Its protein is CASSPGQGGLYTEAFF.

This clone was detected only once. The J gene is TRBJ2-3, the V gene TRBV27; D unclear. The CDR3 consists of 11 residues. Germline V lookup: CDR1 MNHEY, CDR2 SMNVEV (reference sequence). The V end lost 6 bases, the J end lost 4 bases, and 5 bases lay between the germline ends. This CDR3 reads CASRKADTQYF. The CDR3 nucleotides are TGTGCCAGCAGAAAGGCAGATACGCAGTATTTT.

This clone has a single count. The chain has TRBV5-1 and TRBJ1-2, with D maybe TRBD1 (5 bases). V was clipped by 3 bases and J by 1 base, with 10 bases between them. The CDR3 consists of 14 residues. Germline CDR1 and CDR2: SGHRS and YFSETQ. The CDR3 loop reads CASSWGTVNYGYTF. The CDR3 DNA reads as TGCGCCAGCAGCTGGGGGACTGTTAACTATGGCTACACCTTC.

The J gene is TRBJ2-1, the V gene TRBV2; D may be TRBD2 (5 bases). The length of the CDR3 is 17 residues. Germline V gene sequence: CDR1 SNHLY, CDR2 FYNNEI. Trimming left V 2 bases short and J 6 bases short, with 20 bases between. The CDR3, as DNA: TGTGCCAGCAGTGAAAGGAGCGGAAGGTTCAGTCCCAATGAGCAGTTCTTC. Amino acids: CASSERSGRFSPNEQFF.

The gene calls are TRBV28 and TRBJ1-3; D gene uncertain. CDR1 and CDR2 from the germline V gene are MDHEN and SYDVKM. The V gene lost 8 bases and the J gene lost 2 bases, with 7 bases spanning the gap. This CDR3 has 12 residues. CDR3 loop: CASGIAGNTIYF. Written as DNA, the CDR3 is TGTGCCAGCGGTATAGCTGGAAACACCATATATTTT.

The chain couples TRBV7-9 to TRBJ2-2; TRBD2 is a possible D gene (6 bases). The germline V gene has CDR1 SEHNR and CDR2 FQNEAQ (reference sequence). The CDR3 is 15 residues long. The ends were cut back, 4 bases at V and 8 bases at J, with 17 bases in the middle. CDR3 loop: CASSSPRVAVGELFF. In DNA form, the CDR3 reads TGTGCCAGCAGCTCCCCTCGGGTAGCGGTTGGGGAGCTGTTTTTT.

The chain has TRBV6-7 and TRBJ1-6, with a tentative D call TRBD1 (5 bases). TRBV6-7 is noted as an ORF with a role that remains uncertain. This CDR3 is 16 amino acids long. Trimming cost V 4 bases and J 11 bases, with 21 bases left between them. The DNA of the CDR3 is TGTGCCAGCAGTTCGCCCCAGGGTCGACGGACGACACCCCTCCACTTT. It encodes CASSSPQGRRTTPLHF.

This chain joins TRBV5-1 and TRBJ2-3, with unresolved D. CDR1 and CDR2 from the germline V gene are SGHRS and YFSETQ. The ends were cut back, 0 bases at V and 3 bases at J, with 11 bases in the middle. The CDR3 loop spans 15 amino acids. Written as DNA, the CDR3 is TGCGCCAGCAGCTTGGATCGGGTGGGGACAGATACGCAGTATTTT. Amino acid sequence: CASSLDRVGTDTQYF.

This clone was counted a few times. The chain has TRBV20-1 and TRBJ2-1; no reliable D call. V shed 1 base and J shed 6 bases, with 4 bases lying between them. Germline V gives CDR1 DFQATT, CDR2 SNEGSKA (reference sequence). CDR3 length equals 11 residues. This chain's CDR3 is CSARAGNEQFF. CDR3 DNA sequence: TGCAGTGCTAGAGCAGGCAATGAGCAGTTCTTC.

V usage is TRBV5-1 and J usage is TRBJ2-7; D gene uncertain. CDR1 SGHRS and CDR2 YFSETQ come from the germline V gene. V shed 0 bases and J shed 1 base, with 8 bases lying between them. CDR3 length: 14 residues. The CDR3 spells CASSLEGKSYEQYF. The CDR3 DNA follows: TGCGCCAGCAGCTTGGAGGGTAAGTCCTACGAGCAGTACTTC. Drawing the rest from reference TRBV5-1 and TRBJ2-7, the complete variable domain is KAGVTQTPRYLIKTRGQQVTLSCSPISGHRSVSWYQQTPGQGLQFLFEYFSETQRNKGNFPGRFSGRQFSNSRSEMNVSTLELGDSALYLCASSLEGKSYEQYFGPGTRLTVT.